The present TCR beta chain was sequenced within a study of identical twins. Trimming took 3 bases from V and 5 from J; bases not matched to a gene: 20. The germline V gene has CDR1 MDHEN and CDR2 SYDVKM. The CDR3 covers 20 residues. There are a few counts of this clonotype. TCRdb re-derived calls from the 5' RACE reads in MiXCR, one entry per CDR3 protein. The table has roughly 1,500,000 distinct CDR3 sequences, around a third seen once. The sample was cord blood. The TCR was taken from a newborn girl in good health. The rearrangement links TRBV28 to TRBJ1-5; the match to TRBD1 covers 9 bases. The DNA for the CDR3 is TGTGCCAGCAGTTTTGGCGACAGTTTGAGGGCGACAGGGGGTTATCAGCCCCAGCATTTT. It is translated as CASSFGDSLRATGGYQPQHF.